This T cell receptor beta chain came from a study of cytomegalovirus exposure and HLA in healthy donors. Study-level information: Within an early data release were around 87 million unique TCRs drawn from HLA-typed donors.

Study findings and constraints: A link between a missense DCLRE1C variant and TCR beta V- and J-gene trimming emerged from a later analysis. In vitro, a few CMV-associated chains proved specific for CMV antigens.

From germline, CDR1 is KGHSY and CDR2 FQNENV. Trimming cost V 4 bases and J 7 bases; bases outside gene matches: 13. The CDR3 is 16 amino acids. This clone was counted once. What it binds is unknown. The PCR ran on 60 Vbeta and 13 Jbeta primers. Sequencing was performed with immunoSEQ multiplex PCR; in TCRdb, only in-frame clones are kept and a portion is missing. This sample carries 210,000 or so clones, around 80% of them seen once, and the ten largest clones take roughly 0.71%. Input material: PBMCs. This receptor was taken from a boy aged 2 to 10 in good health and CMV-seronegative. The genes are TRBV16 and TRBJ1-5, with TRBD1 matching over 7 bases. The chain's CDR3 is CASSLGADRVWQPQHF. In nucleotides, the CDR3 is TGTGCCAGCAGCCTCGGGGCTGACAGGGTTTGGCAGCCCCAGCATTTT.